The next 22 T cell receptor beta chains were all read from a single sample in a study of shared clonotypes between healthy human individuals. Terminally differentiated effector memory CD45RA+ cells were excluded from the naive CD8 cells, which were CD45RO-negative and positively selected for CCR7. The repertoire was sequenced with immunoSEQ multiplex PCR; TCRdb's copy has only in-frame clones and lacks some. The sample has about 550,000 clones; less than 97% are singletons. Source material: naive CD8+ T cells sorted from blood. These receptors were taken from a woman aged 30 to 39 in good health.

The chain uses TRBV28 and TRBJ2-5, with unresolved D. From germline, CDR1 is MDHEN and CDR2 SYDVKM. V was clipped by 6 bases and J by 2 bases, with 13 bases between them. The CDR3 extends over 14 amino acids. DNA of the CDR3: TGTGCCAGCAGCCTTGGACGCACTCAAGAGACCCAGTACTTC. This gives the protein CASSLGRTQETQYF.

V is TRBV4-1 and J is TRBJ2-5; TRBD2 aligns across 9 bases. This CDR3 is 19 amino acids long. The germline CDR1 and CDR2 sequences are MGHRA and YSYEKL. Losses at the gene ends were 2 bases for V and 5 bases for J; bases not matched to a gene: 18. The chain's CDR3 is CASSQFGGLAGKGGETQYF. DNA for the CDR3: TGCGCCAGCAGCCAATTCGGAGGGCTAGCGGGAAAGGGTGGGGAGACCCAGTACTTC.

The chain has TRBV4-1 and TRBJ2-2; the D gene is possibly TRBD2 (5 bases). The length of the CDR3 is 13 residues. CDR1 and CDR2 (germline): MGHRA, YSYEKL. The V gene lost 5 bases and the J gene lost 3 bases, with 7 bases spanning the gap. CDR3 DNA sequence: TGCGCCAGCAGCGAAGCGGACACCGGGGAGCTGTTTTTT. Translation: CASSEADTGELFF.

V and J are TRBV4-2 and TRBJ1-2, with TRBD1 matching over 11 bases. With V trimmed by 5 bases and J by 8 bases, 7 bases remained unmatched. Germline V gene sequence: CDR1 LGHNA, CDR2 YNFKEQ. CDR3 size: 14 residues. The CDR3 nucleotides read TGTGCCAGCAGCGGAGGACAGGGGGCGCGGGGCTACACCTTC. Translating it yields CASSGGQGARGYTF.

The CDR3 nucleotides are TGTGCCAGCAGTTCCGAGGCTAGCGGTGTACTCACAGATACGCAGTATTTT. Protein: CASSSEASGVLTDTQYF. The J gene is TRBJ2-3, the V gene TRBV28; TRBD2 matches 7 bases. The germline V gene has CDR1 MDHEN and CDR2 SYDVKM. J lost 2 bases, V lost 4 bases, and 12 bases had no gene match. The CDR3 has 17 amino acids.

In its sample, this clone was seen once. The DNA for the CDR3 is TGTGCCAGCAGCGTGGCGGTAGCGGGAGACTTCAATGAGCAGTTCTTC. This gives the protein CASSVAVAGDFNEQFF. The chain employs TRBV5-6 and TRBJ2-1; 9 bases map to TRBD2. CDR1 and CDR2 from the germline V gene are SGHDT and YYEEEE. The CDR3 totals 16 residues. The V segment lost 4 bases and the J segment 6 bases; nucleotides outside the gene matches: 11.

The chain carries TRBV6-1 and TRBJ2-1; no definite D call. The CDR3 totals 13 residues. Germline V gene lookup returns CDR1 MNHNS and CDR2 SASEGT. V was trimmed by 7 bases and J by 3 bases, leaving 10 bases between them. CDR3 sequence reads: CASKSWSYNEQFF. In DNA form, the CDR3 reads TGTGCCAGCAAATCCTGGAGCTACAATGAGCAGTTCTTC.

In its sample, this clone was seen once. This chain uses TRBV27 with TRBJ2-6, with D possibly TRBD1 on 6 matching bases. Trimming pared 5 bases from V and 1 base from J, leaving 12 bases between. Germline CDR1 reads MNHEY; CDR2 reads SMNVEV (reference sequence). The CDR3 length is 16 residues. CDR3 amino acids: CASSPTRGSGANVLTF. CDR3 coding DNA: TGTGCCAGCAGTCCGACCAGGGGTTCTGGGGCCAACGTCCTGACTTTC.

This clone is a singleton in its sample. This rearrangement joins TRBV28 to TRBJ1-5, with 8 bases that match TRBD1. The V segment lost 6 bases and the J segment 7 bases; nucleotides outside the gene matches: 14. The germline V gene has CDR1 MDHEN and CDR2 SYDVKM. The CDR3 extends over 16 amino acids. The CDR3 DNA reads TGTGCCAGCAGCCCCGGACGACAGGGGTTCGGGCAGCCCCAGCATTTT. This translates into CASSPGRQGFGQPQHF.

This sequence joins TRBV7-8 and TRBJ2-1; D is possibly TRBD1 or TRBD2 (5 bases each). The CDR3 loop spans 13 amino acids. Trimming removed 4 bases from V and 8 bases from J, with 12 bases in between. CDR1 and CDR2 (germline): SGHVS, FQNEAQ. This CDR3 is CASSSRQGHEQFF. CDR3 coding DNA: TGTGCCAGCAGCTCAAGGCAGGGACATGAGCAGTTCTTC.

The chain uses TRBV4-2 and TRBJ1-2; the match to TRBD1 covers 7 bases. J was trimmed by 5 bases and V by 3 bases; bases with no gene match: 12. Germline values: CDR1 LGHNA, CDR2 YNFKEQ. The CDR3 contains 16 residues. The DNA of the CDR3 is TGTGCCAGCAGCCAGGAGTCCAGGGGGATTCTTTATGGCTACACCTTC. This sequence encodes CASSQESRGILYGYTF.

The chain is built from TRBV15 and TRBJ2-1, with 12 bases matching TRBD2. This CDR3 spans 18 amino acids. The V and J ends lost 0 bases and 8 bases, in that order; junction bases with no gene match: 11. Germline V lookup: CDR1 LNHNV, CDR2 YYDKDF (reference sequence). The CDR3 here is CATSRDPASGRVTDEQFF. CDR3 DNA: TGTGCCACCAGCAGAGATCCGGCTAGCGGGAGGGTTACCGATGAGCAGTTCTTC.

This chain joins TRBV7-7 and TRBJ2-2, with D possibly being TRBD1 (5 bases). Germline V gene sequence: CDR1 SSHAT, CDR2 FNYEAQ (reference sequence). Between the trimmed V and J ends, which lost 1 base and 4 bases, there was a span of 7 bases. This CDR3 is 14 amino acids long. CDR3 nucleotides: TGTGCCAGCAGCTTAGGAACAGGCACCGGGGAGCTGTTTTTT. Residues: CASSLGTGTGELFF.

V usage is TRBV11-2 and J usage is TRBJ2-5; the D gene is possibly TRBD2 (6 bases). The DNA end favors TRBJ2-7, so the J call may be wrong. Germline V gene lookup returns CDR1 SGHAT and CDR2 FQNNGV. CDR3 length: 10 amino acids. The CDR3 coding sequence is TGTGCCAGTCGGGGGATCGAGCAGTACTTC. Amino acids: CASRGIEQYF.

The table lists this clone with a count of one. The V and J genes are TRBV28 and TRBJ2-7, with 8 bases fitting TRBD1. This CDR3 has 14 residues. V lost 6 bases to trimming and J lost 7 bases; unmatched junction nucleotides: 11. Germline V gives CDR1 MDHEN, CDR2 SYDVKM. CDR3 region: CASRPGQGLWEQYF. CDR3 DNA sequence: TGTGCCAGCAGGCCCGGACAGGGTTTGTGGGAGCAGTACTTC.

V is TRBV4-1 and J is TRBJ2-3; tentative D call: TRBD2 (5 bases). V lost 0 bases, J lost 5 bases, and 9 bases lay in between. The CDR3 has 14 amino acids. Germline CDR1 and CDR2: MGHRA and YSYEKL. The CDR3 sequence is CASSQELSEDTQYF. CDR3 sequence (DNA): TGCGCCAGCAGCCAAGAACTTAGCGAAGATACGCAGTATTTT.

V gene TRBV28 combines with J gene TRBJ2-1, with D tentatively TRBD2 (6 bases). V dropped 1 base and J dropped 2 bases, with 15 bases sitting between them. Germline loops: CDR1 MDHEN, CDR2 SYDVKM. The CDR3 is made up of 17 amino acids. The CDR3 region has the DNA TGTGCCAGCAGTTTATTGGAGGGCGGGACCCCCTACAATGAGCAGTTCTTC. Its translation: CASSLLEGGTPYNEQFF.

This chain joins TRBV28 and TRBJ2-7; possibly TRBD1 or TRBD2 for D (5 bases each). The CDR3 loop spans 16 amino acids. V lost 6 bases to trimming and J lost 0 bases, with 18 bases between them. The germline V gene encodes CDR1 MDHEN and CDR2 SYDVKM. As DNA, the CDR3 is TGTGCCAGCAGCACACTTAGCGAGGGGACCTCCTACGAGCAGTACTTC. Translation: CASSTLSEGTSYEQYF.

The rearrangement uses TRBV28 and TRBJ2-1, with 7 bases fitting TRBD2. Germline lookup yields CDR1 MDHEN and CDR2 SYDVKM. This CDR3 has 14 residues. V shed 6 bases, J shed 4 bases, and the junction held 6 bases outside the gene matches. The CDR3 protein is CASSAGVRYNEQFF. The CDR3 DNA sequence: TGTGCCAGCAGCGCGGGAGTTCGGTACAATGAGCAGTTCTTC.

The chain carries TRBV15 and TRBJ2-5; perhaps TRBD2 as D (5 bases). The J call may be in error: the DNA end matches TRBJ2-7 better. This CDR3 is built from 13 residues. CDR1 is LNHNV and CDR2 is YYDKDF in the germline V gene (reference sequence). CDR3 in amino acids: CATSSARDYEQYF. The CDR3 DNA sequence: TGTGCCACCAGCTCCGCCCGGGACTACGAGCAGTACTTC.

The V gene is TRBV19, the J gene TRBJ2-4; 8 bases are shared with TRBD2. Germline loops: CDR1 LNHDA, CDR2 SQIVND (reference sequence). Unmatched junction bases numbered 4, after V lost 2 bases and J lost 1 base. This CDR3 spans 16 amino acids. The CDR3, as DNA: TGTGCCAGTAGTATAACGACTAGCGTTGCCAAAAACATTCAGTACTTC. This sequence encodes CASSITTSVAKNIQYF.

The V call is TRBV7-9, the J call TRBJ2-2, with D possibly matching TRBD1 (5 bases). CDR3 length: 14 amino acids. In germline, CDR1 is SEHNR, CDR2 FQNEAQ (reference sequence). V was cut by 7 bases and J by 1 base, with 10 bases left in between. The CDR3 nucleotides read TGTGCCAGCACCAAAGGACAGAACACCGGGGAGCTGTTTTTT. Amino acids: CASTKGQNTGELFF.